Listed here are 31 T cell receptor beta chains from one sample, sequenced in a study of blood T cell repertoires in COVID-19. Assay: immunoSEQ multiplex PCR; the TCRdb copy retains only in-frame clones and omits some. This table has about 170,000 clones, 92% appearing once. What was sequenced was peripheral blood. The origin of the receptors is a man aged 30 to 45 with COVID-19, enrolled during active disease.

The V and J genes are TRBV9 and TRBJ2-2, with 9 nucleotides matching TRBD2. Germline V gene data show CDR1 as SGDLS and CDR2 as YYNGEE. The length of the CDR3 is 16 residues. J lost 6 bases, V lost 1 base, and 7 bases had no gene match. CDR3 bases: TGTGCCAGCAGCGTAAGAGCGGGGGGCCAATCCGGGGAGCTGTTTTTT. This gives the protein CASSVRAGGQSGELFF.

The chain recombines TRBV30 with TRBJ2-7; 7 nucleotides match TRBD2. Germline values: CDR1 GTSNPN, CDR2 SVGIG (reference sequence). The J segment lost 3 bases and the V segment lost 4 bases, leaving 3 bases of the junction unmatched. This CDR3 is built from 12 residues. DNA of the CDR3: TGTGCCTGGACTAGCGGAAACTACGAGCAGTACTTC. Translating gives CAWTSGNYEQYF.

This clone was observed a single time. This chain connects TRBV20-1 to TRBJ1-2, with a possible D match to TRBD1 (5 bases). V was clipped by 3 bases and J by 4 bases, with 15 bases between them. Germline V CDR1 and CDR2: DFQATT, SNEGSKA (reference sequence). CDR3 length equals 14 residues. The CDR3 region has the DNA TGCAGTGCTAGTCCGATCGTGACAGCCTATGGCTACACCTTC. Translated, it gives CSASPIVTAYGYTF.

This chain uses TRBV11-2 with TRBJ1-3; possible D gene TRBD1, 5 bases. This CDR3 contains 14 residues. V was pared by 8 bases and J by 0 bases, with 11 bases between. Germline V gene lookup returns CDR1 SGHAT and CDR2 FQNNGV. In DNA form, the CDR3 reads TGTGCCAGCCAAAGACAGCGCTCTGGAAACACCATATATTTT. Protein: CASQRQRSGNTIYF.

This chain connects TRBV2 to TRBJ2-3, with D possibly TRBD2 on 6 matching bases. The V end lost 8 bases, the J end lost 5 bases, and 17 bases lay between the germline ends. CDR3 length equals 14 residues. Germline values: CDR1 SNHLY, CDR2 FYNNEI. CDR3 loop: CASRRAGYRDTQYF. CDR3 nucleotides: TGTGCCAGCCGAAGAGCGGGCTATCGAGATACGCAGTATTTT.

This rearrangement joins TRBV20-1 to TRBJ1-5; TRBD1 is a possible D gene (6 bases). Trimming stripped 3 bases from V and 5 bases from J, with 14 bases between. The CDR3 has 14 residues. Germline V gene lookup returns CDR1 DFQATT and CDR2 SNEGSKA (reference sequence). This CDR3 reads CSASDDRPYQPQHF. The CDR3 DNA is TGCAGTGCTAGTGACGACAGGCCTTATCAGCCCCAGCATTTT.

The chain employs TRBV7-8 and TRBJ1-6; TRBD1 matches 8 bases. Germline loops: CDR1 SGHVS, CDR2 FQNEAQ. With V trimmed by 5 bases and J by 0 bases, 9 bases remained unmatched. The CDR3 is 18 amino acids. CDR3 nucleotide sequence: TGTGCCAGCAGCCTCAGACAGGGGCCAAGCTCCTATAATTCACCCCTCCACTTT. Its translation: CASSLRQGPSSYNSPLHF.

This chain joins TRBV6-5 and TRBJ1-2; D is possibly TRBD1 (6 bases). Germline loops: CDR1 MNHEY, CDR2 SVGAGI. The CDR3 consists of 15 residues. V was clipped by 0 bases and J by 8 bases, with 16 bases between them. CDR3 protein: CASSYSRQGTGGYTF. The DNA of the CDR3 is TGTGCCAGCAGTTACTCGAGGCAGGGGACGGGAGGCTACACCTTC.

This clone was seen just once. The chain combines TRBV6-2 or TRBV6-3 with TRBJ1-2; no definite D call. The germline V gene has CDR1 MNHEY and CDR2 SVGEGT. The CDR3 consists of 13 residues. The V end lost 5 bases, the J end lost 7 bases, and 14 bases lay between the germline ends. This CDR3 reads CASSKSGSGGYTF. Here the CDR3 DNA reads TGTGCCAGCAGTAAATCAGGTTCTGGTGGCTACACCTTC.

This chain links TRBV30 with TRBJ2-1; D is uncertain. The CDR3 length is 13 residues. Germline CDR1 reads GTSNPN; CDR2 reads SVGIG (reference sequence). Trimming stripped 3 bases from V and 3 bases from J, with 9 bases between. CDR3 DNA: TGTGCCTGGAGGGCAGACATCTACAATGAGCAGTTCTTC. Protein sequence: CAWRADIYNEQFF.

This clone was observed a handful of times. The V gene is TRBV6-5, the J gene TRBJ2-7; possibly TRBD1 for D (6 bases). The germline CDR1 and CDR2 sequences are MNHEY and SVGAGI. The CDR3 length is 13 residues. Trimming pared 7 bases from V and 4 bases from J, leaving 14 bases between. The CDR3 loop reads CASTKQGRYEQYF. The CDR3 DNA is TGTGCCAGCACCAAACAGGGCAGGTACGAGCAGTACTTC.

This clone was seen once. The chain recombines TRBV19 with TRBJ1-1; 7 bases line up with TRBD1. The CDR3 has 16 residues. With V trimmed by 7 bases and J by 2 bases, 13 bases remained unmatched. Germline CDR1 is LNHDA and CDR2 is SQIVND (reference sequence). CDR3 coding DNA: TGTGCCAGTACCATTTCACTTGGGACAGCCAACACTGAAGCTTTCTTT. Protein sequence: CASTISLGTANTEAFF.

The gene calls are TRBV19 and TRBJ1-1, with 9 bases matching TRBD1. Germline assignment: CDR1 LNHDA and CDR2 SQIVND (reference sequence). The CDR3 is 16 residues long. V lost 9 bases to trimming and J lost 0 bases; unmatched junction nucleotides: 11. CDR3 bases: TGTGCCAGCATTAACAGGGGGCGCGGGGTGAACACTGAAGCTTTCTTT. As protein: CASINRGRGVNTEAFF.

This chain links TRBV27 with TRBJ1-5; TRBD1 might be the D (6 bases). The length of the CDR3 is 14 residues. Germline lookup yields CDR1 MNHEY and CDR2 SMNVEV (reference sequence). V was shortened by 1 base and J by 7 bases, with 11 bases between the two germline ends. The CDR3 DNA is TGTGCCAGCAGTTTATTGGGGGCTGGGCAGCCCCAGCATTTT. Its translation is CASSLLGAGQPQHF.

The chain couples TRBV28 to TRBJ2-2; D is ambiguous. Germline CDR1 reads MDHEN; CDR2 reads SYDVKM. The CDR3 is 12 amino acids. Deletions cut 10 bases from V and 6 bases from J, with 12 bases between. CDR3: CATLPGSGELFF. The CDR3 nucleotides read TGTGCCACCCTACCCGGGTCCGGGGAGCTGTTTTTT.

Only a few counts were recorded for this clone. V is TRBV6-6 and J is TRBJ1-6; 9 nucleotides agree with TRBD1. The CDR3 sequence is 15 residues long. Trimming removed 6 bases from V and 9 bases from J; junction bases left unmatched: 9. The germline V gene has CDR1 MNHNY and CDR2 SVGAGI (reference sequence). The CDR3 loop reads CASRGRDRDGSPLHF. DNA of the CDR3: TGTGCCAGCAGGGGGCGGGACAGGGACGGTTCACCCCTCCACTTT.

The chain has TRBV5-4 and TRBJ1-1, with D possibly matching TRBD1 (6 bases). CDR1 and CDR2 from the germline V gene are SGHNT and YYREEE (reference sequence). V lost 4 bases and J lost 1, with 11 bases in between. There are 14 residues in the CDR3. CDR3 DNA: TGTGCCAGCAGCCAGGGACACCCGAACACTGAAGCTTTCTTT. It codes for CASSQGHPNTEAFF.

The gene calls are TRBV5-6 and TRBJ2-7; 7 bases fit TRBD1. The CDR3 consists of 15 residues. Germline V gene data show CDR1 as SGHDT and CDR2 as YYEEEE. Germline trimming cut 10 bases from V and 2 bases from J; bases unmatched to any gene: 15. CDR3 loop: CASSSFGTETYEQYF. CDR3 in DNA: TGTGCCTCCTCGTCCTTCGGGACAGAGACCTACGAGCAGTACTTC. The full variable domain, its missing parts supplied by reference TRBV5-6 and TRBJ2-7, is DAGVTQSPTHLIKTRGQQVTLRCSPKSGHDTVSWYQQALGQGPQFIFQYYEEEERQRGNFPDRFSGHQFPNYSSELNVNALLLGDSALYLCASSSFGTETYEQYFGPGTRLTVT.

V usage is TRBV27 and J usage is TRBJ1-2, with 9 bases aligning to TRBD1. Trimming took 6 bases from V and 0 from J; bases not matched to a gene: 5. CDR1 and CDR2 from the germline V gene are MNHEY and SMNVEV (reference sequence). The CDR3 is 15 amino acids. CDR3 protein: CASSLGTGPNYGYTF. In nucleotides, the CDR3 is TGTGCCAGCAGCCTCGGGACAGGGCCTAACTATGGCTACACCTTC.

The chain has TRBV2 and TRBJ1-5, with 10 positions matching TRBD1. Trimming took 3 bases from V and 0 from J; bases not matched to a gene: 14. Germline assignment: CDR1 SNHLY and CDR2 FYNNEI. The CDR3 runs 20 residues. The CDR3 loop reads CASSDPWTGGLTSSNQPQHF. CDR3 bases: TGTGCCAGCAGTGACCCCTGGACAGGGGGTTTAACATCTAGCAATCAGCCCCAGCATTTT.

This chain links TRBV7-9 with TRBJ1-2, with a possible D match to TRBD1 (5 bases). The V gene lost 5 bases and the J gene lost 8 bases, with 18 bases spanning the gap. Germline lookup yields CDR1 SEHNR and CDR2 FQNEAQ (reference sequence). CDR3 size: 14 residues. The CDR3 region is CASSEGGTTRGYTF. CDR3 nucleotide sequence: TGTGCCAGCAGCGAAGGCGGGACCACTAGGGGCTACACCTTC.

The rearrangement uses TRBV6-4 and TRBJ1-1, with a tentative D call TRBD1 (6 bases). The V end lost 0 bases, the J end lost 8 bases, and 10 bases lay between the germline ends. The CDR3 extends over 13 amino acids. The germline gives CDR1 MRHNA, CDR2 SNTAGT. The CDR3 here is CASSDSWGQEAFF. The DNA of the CDR3 is TGTGCCAGCAGTGACTCGTGGGGGCAGGAAGCTTTCTTT.

The chain combines TRBV24-1 with TRBJ2-7; 10 bases map to TRBD2. Germline V gene lookup returns CDR1 KGHDR and CDR2 SFDVKD. V was clipped by 4 bases and J by 5 bases; unmatched bases: 10. The CDR3 contains 16 residues. CDR3 nucleotides: TGTGCCACCAGTGACCCTGGGGTAGCGGGAGGAAACGAGCAGTACTTC. Translation gives CATSDPGVAGGNEQYF.

The rearrangement links TRBV6-5 to TRBJ2-3, with TRBD1 as a possible D gene (7 bases). The CDR3 sequence is 14 residues long. V dropped 2 bases and J dropped 6 bases, with 12 bases sitting between them. Germline V lookup: CDR1 MNHEY, CDR2 SVGAGI. CDR3 nucleotides: TGTGCCAGCAGTTACGGTGGAGGGGGCGATACGCAGTATTTT. Translating it yields CASSYGGGGDTQYF.

The chain couples TRBV7-9 to TRBJ2-7, with 8 positions matching TRBD1. This CDR3 region has 14 residues. The V and J ends lost 3 bases and 5 bases, in that order; junction bases with no gene match: 6. The germline gives CDR1 SEHNR, CDR2 FQNEAQ (reference sequence). CDR3 DNA: TGTGCCAGCAGCTTTTGGACAGGGCGAAACGAGCAGTACTTC. This gives the protein CASSFWTGRNEQYF.

The chain joins TRBV7-2 to TRBJ1-4; a possible D gene is TRBD1 (6 bases). Trimming cost V 7 bases and J 8 bases, with 17 bases left between them. Looked up from germline, CDR1 is SGHTA and CDR2 is FQGNSA. The CDR3 is 14 residues long. CDR3 in DNA: TGTGCCAGCAACCCTACAGGGCTGGGGGAAAAACTGTTTTTT. Translated: CASNPTGLGEKLFF.

The chain recombines TRBV19 with TRBJ2-7; D may be TRBD1 (6 bases). This CDR3 comprises 12 residues. Germline V lookup: CDR1 LNHDA, CDR2 SQIVND (reference sequence). V lost 8 bases and J lost 9, with 17 bases in between. The CDR3 is CASSQGSRGQYF. CDR3 DNA: TGTGCCAGTTCTCAAGGTAGCAGGGGGCAGTACTTC. The full variable domain, in which reference TRBV19 and TRBJ2-7 provide the parts outside the CDR3, is DGGITQSPKYLFRKEGQNVTLSCEQNLNHDAMYWYRQDPGQGLRLIYYSQIVNDFQKGDIAEGYSVSREKKESFPLTVTSAQKNPTAFYLCASSQGSRGQYFGPGTRLTVT.

This chain links TRBV19 with TRBJ2-3, with 10 positions matching TRBD2. Per the germline V gene, CDR1 is LNHDA and CDR2 is SQIVND (reference sequence). The CDR3 has 15 amino acids. J lost 6 bases, V lost 3 bases, and 6 bases had no gene match. CDR3 loop: CASSILAGGGDTQYF. The CDR3 DNA is TGTGCCAGTAGTATCTTAGCGGGAGGCGGCGATACGCAGTATTTT. The whole variable domain, filled in from reference TRBV19 and TRBJ2-3, reads DGGITQSPKYLFRKEGQNVTLSCEQNLNHDAMYWYRQDPGQGLRLIYYSQIVNDFQKGDIAEGYSVSREKKESFPLTVTSAQKNPTAFYLCASSILAGGGDTQYFGPGTRLTVL.

The chain has TRBV5-1 and TRBJ2-7; D is undetermined. Looked up from germline, CDR1 is SGHRS and CDR2 is YFSETQ. The CDR3 length is 15 residues. V dropped 0 bases and J dropped 3 bases, with 13 bases sitting between them. In DNA form, the CDR3 reads TGCGCCAGCAGCTTGGGCGAGGCTACCTACTACGAGCAGTACTTC. This gives the protein CASSLGEATYYEQYF.

V gene TRBV7-2 combines with J gene TRBJ1-2; TRBD1 might be the D (6 bases). This CDR3 has 16 amino acids. Germline lookup yields CDR1 SGHTA and CDR2 FQGNSA. V was clipped by 3 bases and J by 2 bases, with 16 bases between them. CDR3 residues: CASSFPLRDTNYGYTF. The CDR3, as DNA: TGTGCCAGCAGCTTTCCTCTACGGGACACCAACTATGGCTACACCTTC.

This chain joins TRBV9 and TRBJ2-1; 7 bases are a match to TRBD1. The CDR3 extends over 15 amino acids. J was trimmed by 2 bases and V by 4 bases; bases with no gene match: 6. The germline gives CDR1 SGDLS, CDR2 YYNGEE. This CDR3 is CASSIRQGAYNEQFF. The CDR3 nucleotides are TGTGCCAGCAGCATTCGACAGGGTGCCTACAATGAGCAGTTCTTC. Combining the CDR3 with reference TRBV9 and TRBJ2-1 gives the whole variable domain DSGVTQTPKHLITATGQRVTLRCSPRSGDLSVYWYQQSLDQGLQFLIQYYNGEERAKGNILERFSAQQFPDLHSELNLSSLELGDSALYFCASSIRQGAYNEQFFGPGTRLTVL.